A selection of T cell receptor beta chains follows, all from one sample in a study of beta chain features in type 1 diabetes. TCRdb's table, derived via immunoSEQ multiplex PCR, lists solely in-frame clones and lacks some. Among about 370,000 clones listed, around 10% were seen once. The sequenced sample consisted of central memory CD4+ T cells from blood. The receptors originated from a man aged 25-45 years with type 1 diabetes. Both conserved end residues are part of each CDR3. A D gene is named only where the DNA matches it firmly. Clone size appears in some rows only: once, few, many, or a class for an expanded clone.

D gene: .
clone size: .
V gene: TRBV5-1
J gene: TRBJ1-5
CDR3 DNA: TGCGCCAGCAGCTTGCAGAGCAATCAGCCCCAGCATTTT
CDR3 protein: CASSLQSNQPQHF

D gene: .
clone size: .
V gene: TRBV14
J gene: TRBJ1-2
CDR3 DNA: TGTGCCAGCAGCCAAGTTCCGGCAGGGAGCCATTTCGGCTACACCTTC
CDR3 protein: CASSQVPAGSHFGYTF

D gene: .
clone size: .
V gene: TRBV4-1
J gene: TRBJ2-3
CDR3 DNA: TGCGCCAGCAGCCGTCTGGTAGCAGGCTCCACAGATACGCAGTATTTT
CDR3 protein: CASSRLVAGSTDTQYF

D gene: TRBD2
clone size: few
V gene: TRBV6-5
J gene: TRBJ2-1
CDR3 DNA: TGTGCCAGCAGGGCTAGCGGTCGCTCCTACAATGAGCAGTTCTTC
CDR3 protein: CASRASGRSYNEQFF

D gene: .
clone size: once
V gene: TRBV21-1
J gene: TRBJ2-5
CDR3 DNA: TGTGCCAGCAGCGCCTGCCGGGACAGAAGGGAGACCCAGTACTTC
CDR3 protein: CASSACRDRRETQYF

D gene: TRBD2
clone size: few
V gene: TRBV9
J gene: TRBJ2-5
CDR3 DNA: TGTGCCAGCTCACCCGGGACTAGCGGGAAAGAGACCCAGTACTTC
CDR3 protein: CASSPGTSGKETQYF

D gene: TRBD2
clone size: .
V gene: TRBV11-2
J gene: TRBJ2-7
CDR3 DNA: TGTGCCAGCAGTCGATTAGCGGGAACCTACGAGCAGTACTTC
CDR3 protein: CASSRLAGTYEQYF

D gene: .
clone size: few
V gene: TRBV28
J gene: TRBJ2-2
CDR3 DNA: TGTGCCAGCATGACACACGGGGAGCTGTTTTTT
CDR3 protein: CASMTHGELFF

D gene: .
clone size: .
V gene: TRBV5-6
J gene: TRBJ1-2
CDR3 DNA: TGTGCCAGCAGCGGCAGGAACTATGGCTACACCTTC
CDR3 protein: CASSGRNYGYTF

D gene: TRBD2
clone size: many
V gene: TRBV28
J gene: TRBJ2-1
CDR3 DNA: TGTGCCACCCACGGGGGATCTAGCGGACAAAACAATGAGCAGTTCTTC
CDR3 protein: CATHGGSSGQNNEQFF

D gene: TRBD2
clone size: few
V gene: TRBV15
J gene: TRBJ2-3
CDR3 DNA: TGTGCCACCAGCAGACTGGCGGGAGGAAACACAGATACGCAGTATTTT
CDR3 protein: CATSRLAGGNTDTQYF

D gene: .
clone size: few
V gene: TRBV7-9
J gene: TRBJ1-2
CDR3 DNA: TGTGCCAGCAGCCGTCATGACGGGGGGAGCGGCTACACCTTC
CDR3 protein: CASSRHDGGSGYTF

D gene: .
clone size: many
V gene: TRBV30
J gene: TRBJ2-6
CDR3 DNA: TGTGCCTGGAGGAGGGGACGGAGCCGCTCTGGGGCCAACGTCCTGACTTTC
CDR3 protein: CAWRRGRSRSGANVLTF

D gene: TRBD1
clone size: few
V gene: TRBV28
J gene: TRBJ2-3
CDR3 DNA: TGTGCCAGCAGTCTACAGGGAGCAGGGGGAGATACGCAGTATTTT
CDR3 protein: CASSLQGAGGDTQYF

D gene: .
clone size: .
V gene: TRBV28
J gene: TRBJ1-2
CDR3 DNA: TGTGCCAGCAGTTCCGTGGTTGATGGCTACACCTTC
CDR3 protein: CASSSVVDGYTF

D gene: .
clone size: few
V gene: TRBV21-1
J gene: TRBJ2-7
CDR3 DNA: TGTGCCAGCAGCAATAACCGGGACAACGTCTCCTACGAGCAGTACTTC
CDR3 protein: CASSNNRDNVSYEQYF

D gene: .
clone size: many
V gene: TRBV4-1
J gene: TRBJ2-2
CDR3 DNA: TGCGCCAGCAGCCGAAATCGGAACAGGGAGAGCCGAGGAGTCGGCACCGGGGAGCTGTTTTTT
CDR3 protein: CASSRNRNRESRGVGTGELFF

D gene: TRBD1
clone size: .
V gene: TRBV28
J gene: TRBJ1-1
CDR3 DNA: TGTGCCAGCAGGGCCGGGACAGTTGGCACTGAAGCTTTCTTT
CDR3 protein: CASRAGTVGTEAFF

D gene: TRBD1
clone size: many
V gene: TRBV10-3
J gene: TRBJ2-1
CDR3 DNA: TGTGCCATCAGTGAGACGGGGACAGGGGGTACGGATGAGCAGTTCTTC
CDR3 protein: CAISETGTGGTDEQFF

D gene: .
clone size: few
V gene: TRBV28
J gene: TRBJ1-2
CDR3 DNA: TGTGCCGCTCAAAGGGACGGTATCTATGGCTACACCTTC
CDR3 protein: CAAQRDGIYGYTF

D gene: .
clone size: .
V gene: TRBV5-1
J gene: TRBJ1-2
CDR3 DNA: TGCGCCAGCAGCTTGGACCTAAGAGGAGGCTATGGCTACACCTTC
CDR3 protein: CASSLDLRGGYGYTF

D gene: TRBD2
clone size: few
V gene: TRBV19
J gene: TRBJ2-7
CDR3 DNA: TGTGCCAGCTCTTCCCGAGGGGGACTAGCGGGAGAAGGCTACGAGCAGTACTTC
CDR3 protein: CASSSRGGLAGEGYEQYF

D gene: .
clone size: few
V gene: TRBV7-9
J gene: TRBJ2-3
CDR3 DNA: TGTGCCAGCAGCTTACTCAGCGGGTCATCAGATACGCAGTATTTT
CDR3 protein: CASSLLSGSSDTQYF

D gene: .
clone size: many
V gene: TRBV15
J gene: TRBJ1-4
CDR3 DNA: TGTGCCACCAGCAGAGATGTGGGACAACTGTTTTTT
CDR3 protein: CATSRDVGQLFF

D gene: .
clone size: few
V gene: TRBV7-2
J gene: TRBJ2-1
CDR3 DNA: TGTGCCAGCAGCTCCCAACAGGGGGGGGCTTACAATGAGCAGTTCTTC
CDR3 protein: CASSSQQGGAYNEQFF

D gene: TRBD1
clone size: .
V gene: TRBV7-2
J gene: TRBJ2-7
CDR3 DNA: TGTGCCAGCAGCACCCGGGACAGGGGGCGTGAGCAGTACTTC
CDR3 protein: CASSTRDRGREQYF

D gene: .
clone size: .
V gene: TRBV30
J gene: TRBJ2-3
CDR3 DNA: TGTGCCTGGACCCCTGACAGGAACACAGATACGCAGTATTTT
CDR3 protein: CAWTPDRNTDTQYF

D gene: .
clone size: few
V gene: TRBV25-1
J gene: TRBJ2-2
CDR3 DNA: TGTGCCAGCAGTGGATCCTACACCGGGGAGCTGTTTTTT
CDR3 protein: CASSGSYTGELFF

D gene: .
clone size: .
V gene: TRBV6-5
J gene: TRBJ2-3
CDR3 DNA: TGTGCCAGCAGTTCCCAACCTAATCCTAGCACAGATACGCAGTATTTT
CDR3 protein: CASSSQPNPSTDTQYF

D gene: TRBD2
clone size: .
V gene: TRBV7-2
J gene: TRBJ2-1
CDR3 DNA: TGTGCCAGCAGCACCAGGACTAGCGGGAGTAATGAGCAGTTCTTC
CDR3 protein: CASSTRTSGSNEQFF

D gene: .
clone size: .
V gene: TRBV5-6
J gene: TRBJ1-2
CDR3 DNA: TGTGCCAGCAGCTTGTCCAAGAATGGCTACACCTTC
CDR3 protein: CASSLSKNGYTF

D gene: .
clone size: .
V gene: TRBV19
J gene: TRBJ2-1
CDR3 DNA: TGTGCCAGTAACGAAAGGGATTACAATGAGCAGTTCTTC
CDR3 protein: CASNERDYNEQFF